Below are 16 T cell receptor beta chains sequenced from a single sample in a study of response to subunit inactivated influenza vaccine. A single record per CDR3 protein comes from TCRdb applying MiXCR to the RT-PCR reads. The profile shows roughly 540,000 distinct CDR3 sequences, less than 25% of them singletons. The sample was also reused in another study, on T cells expressing NK-cell markers. Per that paper: Beta-chain TCR cDNA was generated via 5'RACE template switching with UMIs.

The specimen was CD4+ T cells sorted from PBMCs, collected about 12 days after vaccination. These receptors were collected from a man aged 45-65 years who received an inactivated influenza vaccine.

The chain carries TRBV5-5 and TRBJ2-7; D might be TRBD1 (5 bases). The CDR3 has 13 residues. Trimming pared 1 base from V and 2 bases from J, leaving 7 bases between. The germline V gene encodes CDR1 SGHKS and CDR2 YYEKEE (reference sequence). The CDR3 DNA sequence: TGTGCCAGCAGCTTGATAGGGGCCTACGAGCAGTACTTC. Translation: CASSLIGAYEQYF. Using reference TRBV5-5 and TRBJ2-7 for the parts outside the CDR3, the full variable domain is DAGVTQSPTHLIKTRGQQVTLRCSPISGHKSVSWYQQVLGQGPQFIFQYYEKEERGRGNFPDRFSARQFPNYSSELNVNALLLGDSALYLCASSLIGAYEQYFGPGTRLTVT.

This clonotype was observed a few times. V and J are TRBV5-1 and TRBJ2-5, with D possibly TRBD2 on 6 matching bases. The CDR3 contains 17 residues. Germline values: CDR1 SGHRS, CDR2 YFSETQ. V lost 0 bases to trimming and J lost 0 bases, with 15 bases between them. The CDR3: CASSLAVGGSHQETQYF. For the CDR3, the DNA is TGCGCCAGCAGCTTGGCCGTCGGGGGAAGCCACCAAGAGACCCAGTACTTC.

The chain carries TRBV6-5 and TRBJ2-3; 9 positions agree with TRBD2. The CDR3 runs 16 residues. V lost 2 bases, J lost 1 base, and 4 bases stayed unmatched. Germline lookup yields CDR1 MNHEY and CDR2 SVGAGI. The CDR3 DNA is TGTGCCAGCAGTTACGGGGCGGGAGGGGGCACAGATACGCAGTATTTT. Translation gives CASSYGAGGGTDTQYF.

This clonotype was counted only a few times. The rearrangement joins TRBV12-3 or TRBV12-4 to TRBJ2-1, with 8 positions matching TRBD2. The CDR3 loop spans 14 amino acids. After removal of 10 bases from V and 5 bases from J, the junction contained 10 bases not matched to a gene. The DNA of the CDR3 is TGTGCCACACGTGGGACTAGTTCCGACAATGAGCAGTTCTTC. This gives the protein CATRGTSSDNEQFF.

This clonotype turned up a few times. The chain carries TRBV7-8 and TRBJ2-5; 7 bases line up with TRBD1. Germline V gives CDR1 SGHVS, CDR2 FQNEAQ. The V segment lost 3 bases and the J segment 9 bases; nucleotides outside the gene matches: 10. CDR3 length: 14 amino acids. The CDR3 DNA is TGTGCCAGCAGCTTTTTAGGGGGCGGTTATCCCCAGTACTTC. It is translated as CASSFLGGGYPQYF.

The gene calls are TRBV12-3 or TRBV12-4 and TRBJ2-6; D gene uncertain. The length of the CDR3 is 14 residues. V lost 5 bases and J 2 bases, leaving 7 bases between the germline ends. CDR3 DNA sequence: TGTGCCAGCAGTCATCCTACTGGGGCCAACGTCCTGACTTTC. Protein: CASSHPTGANVLTF.

The chain is built from TRBV2 and TRBJ2-7, with D perhaps TRBD1 (6 bases). Looked up from germline, CDR1 is SNHLY and CDR2 is FYNNEI. The CDR3 is 14 amino acids. V dropped 6 bases and J dropped 2 bases, with 14 bases sitting between them. In nucleotides, the CDR3 is TGTGCCAGCAGCGGGACACGAAAACCCTACGAGCAGTACTTC. This translates into CASSGTRKPYEQYF. Variable domain in full (rest from reference TRBV2 and TRBJ2-7): EPEVTQTPSHQVTQMGQEVILRCVPISNHLYFYWYRQILGQKVEFLVSFYNNEISEKSEIFDDQFSVERPDGSNFTLKIRSTKLEDSAMYFCASSGTRKPYEQYFGPGTRLTVT.

This chain uses TRBV5-1 with TRBJ2-1, with TRBD2 identical over 7 bases. Germline CDR1 is SGHRS and CDR2 is YFSETQ. J was trimmed by 0 bases and V by 3 bases; bases with no gene match: 3. The CDR3 consists of 15 residues. DNA for the CDR3: TGCGCCAGCAGCTCCGGGACTAACTCCTACAATGAGCAGTTCTTC. This translates into CASSSGTNSYNEQFF.

The chain recombines TRBV20-1 with TRBJ1-2; no firm D call. The CDR3 length is 12 residues. Deletions cut 3 bases from V and 2 bases from J, with 7 bases between. CDR1 and CDR2 from the germline V gene are DFQATT and SNEGSKA (reference sequence). DNA for the CDR3: TGCAGTGCTAGTGTGGGGAACTATGGCTACACCTTC. It codes for CSASVGNYGYTF.

The table lists this clonotype with a few counts. The chain uses TRBV7-8 and TRBJ1-2; a possible D gene is TRBD1 (5 bases). V lost 1 base to trimming and J lost 4 bases, with 10 bases between them. CDR1 and CDR2 (germline): SGHVS, FQNEAQ. CDR3 length equals 14 residues. The CDR3: CASSLDPGPYGYTF. CDR3 nucleotide sequence: TGTGCCAGCAGCTTAGACCCAGGGCCCTATGGCTACACCTTC.

This sequence joins TRBV9 and TRBJ2-3; TRBD1 is a possible D gene (5 bases). Trimming stripped 4 bases from V and 6 bases from J, with 12 bases between. Germline V lookup: CDR1 SGDLS, CDR2 YYNGEE. CDR3 length equals 13 residues. CDR3 protein: CASSSPAGDTQYF. Here the CDR3 DNA reads TGTGCCAGCAGCTCCCCGGCAGGGGATACGCAGTATTTT.

The chain uses TRBV5-5 and TRBJ2-7; 7 bases line up with TRBD2. CDR1 and CDR2 from the germline V gene are SGHKS and YYEKEE (reference sequence). The CDR3 contains 15 residues. The V and J ends lost 1 base and 3 bases, in that order; junction bases with no gene match: 7. In DNA, the CDR3 is TGTGCCAGCAGCTTGATGTGGGGGGGAAACTACGAGCAGTACTTC. Its translation is CASSLMWGGNYEQYF. Full variable domain (remainder filled in from reference TRBV5-5 and TRBJ2-7): DAGVTQSPTHLIKTRGQQVTLRCSPISGHKSVSWYQQVLGQGPQFIFQYYEKEERGRGNFPDRFSARQFPNYSSELNVNALLLGDSALYLCASSLMWGGNYEQYFGPGTRLTVT.

The chain couples TRBV7-3 to TRBJ2-2; D gene ambiguous. Germline CDR1 SGHTA, CDR2 FQGTGA. The CDR3 sequence is 14 residues long. The V and J ends lost 5 bases and 7 bases respectively, with 14 bases between them. The CDR3 region has the DNA TGTGCCAGCAGCCCCGGTCCCTGGGACGGGGAGCTGTTTTTT. Protein: CASSPGPWDGELFF.

This chain joins TRBV29-1 and TRBJ2-1; D gene uncertain. Germline loops: CDR1 SQVTM, CDR2 ANQGSEA. V was shortened by 6 bases and J by 6 bases, with 24 bases between the two germline ends. The CDR3 runs to 16 residues. CDR3 nucleotide sequence: TGCAGCGTCGAACCACTACAAAGCAGACTGGGCAATGAGCAGTTCTTC. Its translation: CSVEPLQSRLGNEQFF.

J is TRBJ1-4 and V is TRBV12-3 or TRBV12-4; the D gene is possibly TRBD1 (5 bases). V lost 2 bases, J lost 1 base, and 8 bases lay in between. This CDR3 has 15 amino acids. The DNA for the CDR3 is TGTGCCAGCAGTTTATTTCAGGGAACTAATGAAAAACTGTTTTTT. This sequence encodes CASSLFQGTNEKLFF.

The V call is TRBV7-8, the J call TRBJ1-2; TRBD1 is a possible D gene (5 bases). V was trimmed by 5 bases and J by 4 bases, leaving 11 bases between them. Germline V gene lookup returns CDR1 SGHVS and CDR2 FQNEAQ. The CDR3 spans 13 residues. This chain's CDR3 is CASSPRGSYGYTF. CDR3 DNA sequence: TGTGCCAGCAGCCCACGGGGGTCCTATGGCTACACCTTC. The full variable domain, its missing parts supplied by reference TRBV7-8 and TRBJ1-2, is GAGVSQSPRYKVAKRGQDVALRCDPISGHVSLFWYQQALGQGPEFLTYFQNEAQLDKSGLPSDRFFAERPEGSVSTLKIQRTQQEDSAVYLCASSPRGSYGYTFGSGTRLTVV.